This TCR beta chain was recorded in a study of blood T cells in healthy people across ages. The CDR3 runs 15 residues. Trimming cost V 3 bases and J 7 bases; bases outside gene matches: 7. The germline gives CDR1 MDHEN, CDR2 SYDVKM. Primers used in a second PCR of roughly 6 to 11 cycles were a sample-barcoded 5' primer and a J-beta primer mix. Each CDR3 protein is one row after TCRdb ran MiXCR on the 5' RACE reads. This sample has about 1.6 million distinct CDR3 sequences, with about 35% found just once. This clonotype was observed a handful of times. The genes are TRBV28 and TRBJ2-1; 9 bases are a match to TRBD2. The clonotype originates from a woman in her thirties in good health. The specimen was blood. CDR3 in amino acids: CASSFGSSGTNEQFF. CDR3 DNA: TGTGCCAGCAGTTTCGGGTCTAGCGGGACAAATGAGCAGTTCTTC.